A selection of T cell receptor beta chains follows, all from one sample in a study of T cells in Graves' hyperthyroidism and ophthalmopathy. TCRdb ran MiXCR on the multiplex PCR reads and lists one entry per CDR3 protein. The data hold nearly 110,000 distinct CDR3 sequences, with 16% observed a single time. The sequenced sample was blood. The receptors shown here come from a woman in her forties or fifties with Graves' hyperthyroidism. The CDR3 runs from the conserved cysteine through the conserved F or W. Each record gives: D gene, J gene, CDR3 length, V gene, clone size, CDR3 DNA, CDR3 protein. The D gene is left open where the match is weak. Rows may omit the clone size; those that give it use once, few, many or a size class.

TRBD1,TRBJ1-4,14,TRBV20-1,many,TGCAGTGCTAGAGAGGACAGGGGGCATGAAAAACTGTTTTTT,CSAREDRGHEKLFF
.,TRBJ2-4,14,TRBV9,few,TGTGCCAGCAGCGTAGGAGTGGGCGGCAACATTCAGTACTTC,CASSVGVGGNIQYF
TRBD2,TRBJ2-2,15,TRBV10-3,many,TGTGCCATCAGTCCGGGACTAGCGGTCACCGGGGAGCTGTTTTTT,CAISPGLAVTGELFF
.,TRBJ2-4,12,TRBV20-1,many,TGCAGTGCTAGAGTTCCGGCTTCGGCTCAGTACTTC,CSARVPASAQYF
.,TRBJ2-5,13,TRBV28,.,TGTGCCAGCAGTTTAGGGACGGCAGGTGTCCAGTACTTC,CASSLGTAGVQYF
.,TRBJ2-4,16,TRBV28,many,TGTGCCAGCAGTTTAACCGGTGGGGAAGGGATGAACATTCAGTACTTC,CASSLTGGEGMNIQYF
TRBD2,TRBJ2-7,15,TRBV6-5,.,TGTGCCAGCAGTTATCCGGCGGGAGGGCCACGCGAGCAGTACTTC,CASSYPAGGPREQYF
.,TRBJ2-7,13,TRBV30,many,TGTGCCTGGAGTGTACTAAGGTTGAGCGGGCAGTACTTC,CAWSVLRLSGQYF
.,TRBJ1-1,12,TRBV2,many,TGTGCCAGCAGTGGGGAGGCAGTGAGAGCTTTCTTT,CASSGEAVRAFF
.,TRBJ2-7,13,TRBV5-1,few,TGCGCCAGCAGCTTTGCGACCGGGTACGAGCAGTACTTC,CASSFATGYEQYF
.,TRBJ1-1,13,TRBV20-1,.,TGCAGTGCTAGAGTACCGACAATGCCTGAAGCTTTCTTT,CSARVPTMPEAFF
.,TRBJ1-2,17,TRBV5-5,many,TGTGCCAGCAGCTTGGTTCCGGGCCTGATCCCCGACTATGGCTACACCTTC,CASSLVPGLIPDYGYTF
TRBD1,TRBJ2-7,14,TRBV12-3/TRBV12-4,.,TGTGCCAGCAGACCCGGACAGGGGAAATACGAGCAGTACTTC,CASRPGQGKYEQYF
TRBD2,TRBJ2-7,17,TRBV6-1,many,TGTGCCAGCAGCAGGTCTAGCGGGGCTGGGCCTTCCTACGAGCAGTACTTC,CASSRSSGAGPSYEQYF
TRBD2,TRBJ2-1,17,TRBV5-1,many,TGCGCCAGCAGCTTGGTGGCTAGCGGGAAATCAATCAATGAGCAGTTCTTC,CASSLVASGKSINEQFF
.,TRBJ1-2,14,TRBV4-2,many,TGTGCCAGCAGCCAACCCGCCAACAGCTATGGCTACACCTTC,CASSQPANSYGYTF
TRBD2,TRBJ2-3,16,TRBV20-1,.,TGCAGGGCAGAGGGGCTAGCGGGAGGAAGCACAGATACGCAGTATTTT,CRAEGLAGGSTDTQYF
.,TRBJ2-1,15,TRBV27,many,TGTGCCAGCAGTTTGGGCAGGGGCACCTACAATGAGCAGTTCTTC,CASSLGRGTYNEQFF
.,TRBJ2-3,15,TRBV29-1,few,TGCAGCGTTGAAGAGGTTAGCGGAGCCACAGATACGCAGTATTTT,CSVEEVSGATDTQYF
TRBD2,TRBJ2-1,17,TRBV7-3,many,TGTGCCAGCAGCTTAGGGGGGGGACTAGCGGAAGACAATGAGCAGTTCTTC,CASSLGGGLAEDNEQFF
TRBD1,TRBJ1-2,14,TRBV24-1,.,TGTGCCACCAGTGATACCGGACAGGACTATGGCTACACCTTC,CATSDTGQDYGYTF
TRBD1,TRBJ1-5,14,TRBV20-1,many,TGCAGTGCTCGCGAAGGAGGGGGCTATCAGCCCCAGCATTTT,CSAREGGGYQPQHF
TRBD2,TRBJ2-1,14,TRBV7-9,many,TGTGCCAGCAGCTCCACCCTAGCGGGAGAGGAGCAGTTCTTC,CASSSTLAGEEQFF
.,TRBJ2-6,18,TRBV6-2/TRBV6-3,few,TGTGCCAGCAGGCAAGGGACAAGGTTTACCTCTGGGGCCAACGTCCTGACTTTC,CASRQGTRFTSGANVLTF
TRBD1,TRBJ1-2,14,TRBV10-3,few,TGTGCCATCAGTTCGGACAGGACTAACTATGGCTACACCTTC,CAISSDRTNYGYTF
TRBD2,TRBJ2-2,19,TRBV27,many,TGTGCCAGTACCCGATCCCCCTTATCTTCTAGCGGGAGGGCCGGGGAGCTGTTTTTT,CASTRSPLSSSGRAGELFF
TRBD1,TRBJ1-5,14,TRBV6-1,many,TGTGCCAGCAGTGAAGTAGGCAGGGGGGGCCCCCAGCATTTT,CASSEVGRGGPQHF
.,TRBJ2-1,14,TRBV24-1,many,TGTGCCACCAGTGTCCGGAGCTCCTACAATGAGCAGTTCTTC,CATSVRSSYNEQFF
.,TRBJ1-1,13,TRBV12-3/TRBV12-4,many,TGTGCCAGCAGTTTACAGCTGAACACTGAAGCTTTCTTT,CASSLQLNTEAFF
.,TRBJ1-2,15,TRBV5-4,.,TGTGCCAGCAGCTTGGCCGGTGGGGGTAACTATGGCTACACCTTC,CASSLAGGGNYGYTF
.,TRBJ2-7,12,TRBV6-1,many,TGTGCCAGCTCAGGGAGTGGGGACGAGCAGTACTTC,CASSGSGDEQYF
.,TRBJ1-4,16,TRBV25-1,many,TGTGCCAGCAGTTGGGGCATTGACGAGCCTAATGAAAAACTGTTTTTT,CASSWGIDEPNEKLFF
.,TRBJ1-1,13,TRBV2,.,TGTGCCAGCAGTGGACTTGAGAACACTGAAGCTTTCTTT,CASSGLENTEAFF
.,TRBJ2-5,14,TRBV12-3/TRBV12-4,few,TGTGCCAGCAGTTTCTCTGGCGTCCAAGAGACCCAGTACTTC,CASSFSGVQETQYF
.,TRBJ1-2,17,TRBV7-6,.,TGTGCCAGCAGCTTAGTTTCAGGGCGATCCGCTAACTATGGCTACACCTTC,CASSLVSGRSANYGYTF
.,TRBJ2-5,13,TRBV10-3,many,TGTGCCATCAGTGAGTCCCCCGGAGAGACCCAGTACTTC,CAISESPGETQYF
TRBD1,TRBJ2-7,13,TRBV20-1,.,TGCAGTGCTAGAGATGGGACAGGGGCCGTGCAGTACTTC,CSARDGTGAVQYF
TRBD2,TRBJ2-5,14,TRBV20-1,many,TGCAGTGCTGGCCGACTAGCGGGAGTGGAGACCCAGTACTTC,CSAGRLAGVETQYF
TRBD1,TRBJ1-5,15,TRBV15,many,TGTGCCACCAGCAGAATGACAGGGGCGAATCAGCCCCAGCATTTT,CATSRMTGANQPQHF
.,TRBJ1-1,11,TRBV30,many,TGTGCCTGGAGTGGTCAGGCTGAAGCTTTCTTT,CAWSGQAEAFF
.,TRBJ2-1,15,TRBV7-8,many,TGTGCCAGCAGCTTAGTGGGGACTTCGACCAATGAGCAGTTCTTC,CASSLVGTSTNEQFF
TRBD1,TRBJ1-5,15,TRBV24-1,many,TGTGCCACCAGTGATAGAGGACAGGGAGAGCAGCCCCAGCATTTT,CATSDRGQGEQPQHF
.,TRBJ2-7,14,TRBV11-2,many,TGTGCCAGCAGCTTAGACGGAAGACACTACGAGCAGTACTTC,CASSLDGRHYEQYF
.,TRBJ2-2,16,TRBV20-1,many,TGCAGTGCTAGAGCCGGGGCAGCATCGAACACCGGGGAGCTGTTTTTT,CSARAGAASNTGELFF
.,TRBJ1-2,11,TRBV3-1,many,TGTGCCAGCAGCCAAGATGGTCGCTACACCTTC,CASSQDGRYTF
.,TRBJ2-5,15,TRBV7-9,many,TGTGCCAGCAGCTTCGACGGCGGCCAGCAAGAGACCCAGTACTTC,CASSFDGGQQETQYF
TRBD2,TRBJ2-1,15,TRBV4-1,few,TGCGCCAGCAGCCGGGGACTAGCGGGGACAAATGAGCAGTTCTTC,CASSRGLAGTNEQFF